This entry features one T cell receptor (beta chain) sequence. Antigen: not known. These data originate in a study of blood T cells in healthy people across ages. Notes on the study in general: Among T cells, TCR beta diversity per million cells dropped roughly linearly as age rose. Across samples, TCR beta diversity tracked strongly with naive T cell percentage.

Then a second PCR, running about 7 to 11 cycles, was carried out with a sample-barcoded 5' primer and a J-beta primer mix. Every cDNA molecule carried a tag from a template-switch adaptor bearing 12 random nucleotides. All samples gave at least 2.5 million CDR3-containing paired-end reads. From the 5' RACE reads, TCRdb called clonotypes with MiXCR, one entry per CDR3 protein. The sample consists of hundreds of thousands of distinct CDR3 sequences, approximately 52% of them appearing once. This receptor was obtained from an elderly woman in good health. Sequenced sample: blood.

The CDR3 sequence is CSVVSGLATADTQYF. CDR3 nucleotide sequence: TGCAGCGTGGTCTCGGGACTAGCTACGGCAGATACGCAGTATTTT. This chain uses TRBV29-1 with TRBJ2-3; 9 positions agree with TRBD2. Germline CDR1 SQVTM, CDR2 ANQGSEA. This CDR3 has 15 amino acids. Trimming cost V 6 bases and J 4 bases; bases outside gene matches: 11.